This T cell receptor beta chain was sequenced during a study of T cell responses to AZD1222 COVID-19 vaccine (dated by TCRdb to the early 2020s). Broadly, across the study: A total of approximately 240 trial participants underwent TCR sequencing, of whom roughly 210 had received two doses of AZD1222 and around 26 had received two doses of the MenACWY control vaccine. Trial participants were enrolled into age subgroups of 18-55, 56-69 and 70-plus years, which contained approximately 150, 30 and 60 TCR-sequenced participants, respectively. Broad study findings and their caveats: Conclusions about previously exposed vaccinees are limited because only six or seven AZD1222 recipients were SARS-CoV-2 seropositive at baseline. In the small 56-69-year group, the increase in depth fell short of significance, most likely because of low power. Most participants were white British and females outnumbered males, and the authors suggested that clonal diversity may have been underestimated. No day 14 peak-response samples were available, so repertoires were characterized only after the peak T cell response. Spike-specific TCR breadth and depth rose significantly after two AZD1222 doses compared with day 0 and with MenACWY recipients. Reportedly, close to half of the unique spike-specific TCRs recognized epitopes lying outside the regions that are mutated in the B.1.351 and B.1.1.7 variants. The whole spike protein was spanned by vaccine-associated CD4 TCRs, and dominant responses were seen in regions 160-218 and 743-854.

The CDR3 regions of human TCRbeta chains were subjected to immunosequencing. The source study handled its data this way. TCRs in the repertoires were matched against a reference library of SARS-CoV-2-specific TCRs that had been generated with the MIRA antigen-specificity platform. Breadth was defined as the fraction of unique TCRs that were SARS-CoV-2-associated. Depth was defined as the fraction of total T cells that were SARS-CoV-2-associated. Using the MIRA data, each spike-specific TCR was mapped to the spike region that the TCR reacts to and placed in a CD4 or CD8 class. Log10-transformed breadth and depth values were compared by one-way ANOVA with Sidak's multiple comparisons tests. TCRdb's version of the immuneACCESS table is confined to in-frame rearrangements and falls short of the full clone set. An unresolved V gene accounts for under half of the shortfall where checked; the remainder is of unknown origin. The V and J calls and clone size are taken from that table; D and trimming were inferred from the DNA. Present in this sample are roughly 160,000 clones, roughly 89% of which were seen just once. Of the sample, about 1% is held by the ten largest clones.

Comments on this clone: This clone's antigen is unknown. Qualities for individual bases were not recorded, and no much larger clone is one base off.

The time point label, as the study defines it: about 28 days (+/-7) after the second vaccine dose. AZD1222 recipients with second doses at about 4 weeks or about 12 weeks were pooled, because spike-specific TCR depth and breadth did not differ between schedules. The vaccinee samples were drawn from two UK trials, COV001 and COV002, one of which was a single-blind randomized controlled phase 2/3 trial testing AZD1222 (ChAdOx1 nCoV-19) in healthy adults. Trial participant PBMC samples were collected at day 0 and day 28 after the second dose for TCRbeta chain sequencing. This TCR came from an adult who received the AZD1222 COVID-19 vaccine. The specimen was peripheral blood, collected 28 days after the second AZD1222 dose.

The DNA sequence is given as TGTGCCAGCAGCTCCTCAGAGATCCCATGGGAGACCCAGTACTTC. It translates as CASSSSEIPWETQYF. The sequence is built from TRBV7-9 and TRBJ2-5; no confident D gene assignment can be made. V gives up 4 bases and J gives up 5 bases, and the segment between their germline ends measures 17 bases. CDR1 and CDR2 are drawn from the germline V gene (reference sequence): SEHNR, FQNEAQ. Measured from the cysteine to the phenylalanine, the CDR3 is 15 residues long. Only the CDR3 region is kept as DNA, spanning 45 bases read in frame from base 1.